The 17 T cell receptor beta chains reported below all come from one sample, sequenced in a study of blood T cell repertoires in COVID-19. Sequenced by immunoSEQ multiplex PCR; TCRdb stores in-frame clones only, minus some. The sample has roughly 180,000 clones, roughly 80% seen once. The material sequenced was peripheral blood. The receptors were sampled from a man aged 60-69 years with active or convalescent COVID-19.

The chain recombines TRBV5-1 with TRBJ1-2; tentative D call: TRBD1 (6 bases). Germline V gives CDR1 SGHRS, CDR2 YFSETQ. The V and J ends lost 2 bases and 7 bases respectively, with 12 bases between them. The CDR3 spans 13 residues. CDR3 sequence: CASSLGGAAGYTF. CDR3 bases: TGCGCCAGCAGCTTAGGGGGGGCGGCTGGCTACACCTTC.

The chain combines TRBV27 with TRBJ2-7, with 9 bases that match TRBD2. J gave up 3 bases and V 2 bases, and 5 bases lay outside the gene matches. Germline values: CDR1 MNHEY, CDR2 SMNVEV (reference sequence). This CDR3 has 15 residues. The DNA of the CDR3 is TGTGCCAGCAGTTTAAGTAGCGGGAGTTACTACGAGCAGTACTTC. This encodes CASSLSSGSYYEQYF.

The chain uses TRBV6-5 and TRBJ1-6, with D possibly TRBD1 on 6 matching bases. The CDR3 is 14 amino acids. Germline-derived CDR1 and CDR2 are MNHEY and SVGAGI. The germline V and J ends were trimmed by 5 bases and 6 bases, with 11 bases remaining between them. CDR3 nucleotides: TGTGCCAGCAGTCGGGGGGGGCCTAATTCACCCCTCCACTTT. Translated, it gives CASSRGGPNSPLHF.

V is TRBV28 and J is TRBJ2-1; 7 nucleotides line up with TRBD2. This CDR3 has 15 amino acids. Per germline, CDR1 MDHEN and CDR2 SYDVKM. The junction had 11 bases not matched to a gene; V was cut back by 5 bases and J by 7 bases. DNA of the CDR3: TGTGCCAGCAGTCCACCTAGCGCCGGGGGGAATGAGCAGTTCTTC. This gives the protein CASSPPSAGGNEQFF.

The chain has TRBV4-2 and TRBJ1-2; D is uncertain. The ends were cut back, 4 bases at V and 2 bases at J, with 8 bases in the middle. The CDR3 covers 13 residues. Germline CDR1 reads LGHNA; CDR2 reads YNFKEQ. The CDR3 nucleotides read TGTGCCAGCAGCCCCACAGCAAACTATGGCTACACCTTC. Translating it yields CASSPTANYGYTF.

The V and J genes are TRBV7-9 and TRBJ2-7; 7 bases map to TRBD1. This CDR3 has 12 amino acids. Germline CDR1 and CDR2: SEHNR and FQNEAQ (reference sequence). V shed 6 bases and J 2 bases; nucleotides not matched to a gene: 1. The CDR3 is CASSGTAYEQYF. CDR3 DNA: TGTGCCAGCAGTGGGACAGCCTACGAGCAGTACTTC.

This chain uses TRBV15 with TRBJ2-1; TRBD2 agrees at 13 bases. The germline V gene has CDR1 LNHNV and CDR2 YYDKDF (reference sequence). Unmatched junction bases numbered 1, after V lost 1 base and J lost 7 bases. The CDR3 totals 15 residues. CDR3 region: CATSRATSGRNEQFF. In DNA form, the CDR3 reads TGTGCCACCAGCAGAGCGACTAGCGGGAGGAATGAGCAGTTCTTC.

The J gene is TRBJ2-7, the V gene TRBV18, with 10 bases lining up with TRBD2. This CDR3 has 16 residues. Trimming took 3 bases from V and 5 from J; bases not matched to a gene: 10. Germline values: CDR1 KGHSH, CDR2 LQKENI. CDR3 amino acids: CASSPLVALAGNEQYF. The CDR3 nucleotides are TGTGCCAGCTCACCTCTCGTGGCACTAGCGGGGAACGAGCAGTACTTC.

The chain is built from TRBV11-2 and TRBJ2-7, with 7 bases lining up with TRBD2. The germline V gene has CDR1 SGHAT and CDR2 FQNNGV. CDR3 size: 14 residues. V was clipped by 1 base and J by 5 bases; unmatched bases: 5. The CDR3 bases are TGTGCCAGCAGCTTAGCGGGAGGAGTTAACGAGCAGTACTTC. Translated, it gives CASSLAGGVNEQYF.

V gene TRBV5-1 combines with J gene TRBJ2-7, with D possibly matching TRBD2 (7 bases). The germline gives CDR1 SGHRS, CDR2 YFSETQ. The CDR3 runs to 17 residues. V was trimmed by 2 bases and J by 0 bases, leaving 18 bases between them. The CDR3 coding sequence is TGCGCCAGCAGCTTCGCTAGCGGTGGGGGCCGCTCCTACGAGCAGTACTTC. This encodes CASSFASGGGRSYEQYF.

This chain joins TRBV5-6 and TRBJ2-1, with a possible D match to TRBD2 (5 bases). Trimming pared 4 bases from V and 0 bases from J, leaving 14 bases between. Germline V CDR1 and CDR2: SGHDT, YYEEEE. This CDR3 comprises 16 residues. The CDR3 bases are TGTGCCAGCAGCACCATTTCTGGACTCTCCTACAATGAGCAGTTCTTC. Its protein is CASSTISGLSYNEQFF.

This clone turned up a few times. J is TRBJ1-2 and V is TRBV5-4; D is ambiguous. V lost 0 bases and J lost 6, with 9 bases in between. Germline CDR1 SGHNT, CDR2 YYREEE (reference sequence). The CDR3 extends over 13 amino acids. CDR3 bases: TGTGCCAGCAGCTTGGATTCAATAGATGGCTACACCTTC. Translating it yields CASSLDSIDGYTF.

This chain links TRBV6-4 with TRBJ2-3; tentative D call: TRBD2 (6 bases). This CDR3 has 15 residues. Germline V gene data show CDR1 as MRHNA and CDR2 as SNTAGT. V was shortened by 9 bases and J by 6 bases, with 22 bases between the two germline ends. The CDR3 loop reads CARKKRPREADTQYF. The CDR3 nucleotides read TGTGCCAGAAAGAAGCGCCCAAGGGAGGCGGATACGCAGTATTTT.

The chain joins TRBV11-2 to TRBJ2-1, with D possibly matching TRBD2 (5 bases). CDR1 is SGHAT, CDR2 FQNNGV, per germline. There are 19 residues in the CDR3. V was shortened by 2 bases and J by 6 bases, with 26 bases between the two germline ends. The CDR3 DNA reads TGTGCCAGCAGCTTAACGTCAGAGGGTGGACTCCCGAAGGCCAATGAGCAGTTCTTC. Translating gives CASSLTSEGGLPKANEQFF. Complete variable domain (other parts from reference TRBV11-2 and TRBJ2-1): EAGVAQSPRYKIIEKRQSVAFWCNPISGHATLYWYQQILGQGPKLLIQFQNNGVVDDSQLPKDRFSAERLKGVDSTLKIQPAKLEDSAVYLCASSLTSEGGLPKANEQFFGPGTRLTVL.

This sequence joins TRBV4-1 and TRBJ2-7; 7 bases agree with TRBD1. The CDR3 loop spans 15 amino acids. With 4 bases clipped from V and 4 bases from J, the junction kept 10 bases outside the gene matches. Germline V gives CDR1 MGHRA, CDR2 YSYEKL. CDR3 coding DNA: TGCGCCAGCAGCCCGCAAGGGACAGTCTCATACGAGCAGTACTTC. Translation: CASSPQGTVSYEQYF.

V and J are TRBV6-5 and TRBJ2-7; 9 bases agree with TRBD1. V shed 8 bases, J shed 7 bases, and the junction held 3 bases outside the gene matches. This CDR3 is 11 amino acids long. Germline CDR1 is MNHEY and CDR2 is SVGAGI. Here the CDR3 DNA reads TGTGCCAGCGACAGGGGGGTGGAGCAGTACTTC. It is translated as CASDRGVEQYF.

V usage is TRBV4-1 and J usage is TRBJ2-5; 9 bases are a match to TRBD2. Trimming removed 1 base from V and 5 bases from J; junction bases left unmatched: 5. The CDR3 is 15 residues long. Per the germline V gene, CDR1 is MGHRA and CDR2 is YSYEKL. This CDR3 is CASSQGLAVFETQYF. CDR3 nucleotides: TGCGCCAGCAGCCAAGGACTAGCGGTGTTTGAGACCCAGTACTTC.